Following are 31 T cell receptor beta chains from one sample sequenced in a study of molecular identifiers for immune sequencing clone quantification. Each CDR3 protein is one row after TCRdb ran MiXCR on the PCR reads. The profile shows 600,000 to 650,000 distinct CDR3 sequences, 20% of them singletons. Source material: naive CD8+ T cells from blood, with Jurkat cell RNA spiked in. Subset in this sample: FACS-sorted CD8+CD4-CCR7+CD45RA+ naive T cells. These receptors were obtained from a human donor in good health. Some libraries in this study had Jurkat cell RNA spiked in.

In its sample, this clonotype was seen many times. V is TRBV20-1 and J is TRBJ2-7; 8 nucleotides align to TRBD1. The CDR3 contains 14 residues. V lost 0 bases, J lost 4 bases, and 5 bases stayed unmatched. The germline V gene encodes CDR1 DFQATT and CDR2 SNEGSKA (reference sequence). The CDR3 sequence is CSARDGTGDYEQYF. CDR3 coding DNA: TGCAGTGCTAGAGACGGGACAGGCGATTACGAGCAGTACTTC.

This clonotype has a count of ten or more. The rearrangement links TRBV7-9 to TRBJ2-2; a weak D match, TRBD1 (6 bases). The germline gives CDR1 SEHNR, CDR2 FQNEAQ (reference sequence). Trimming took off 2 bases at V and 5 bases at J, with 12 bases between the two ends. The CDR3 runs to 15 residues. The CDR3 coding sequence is TGTGCCAGCAGCTTAACAGGGATGACGACCGGGGAGCTGTTTTTT. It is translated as CASSLTGMTTGELFF.

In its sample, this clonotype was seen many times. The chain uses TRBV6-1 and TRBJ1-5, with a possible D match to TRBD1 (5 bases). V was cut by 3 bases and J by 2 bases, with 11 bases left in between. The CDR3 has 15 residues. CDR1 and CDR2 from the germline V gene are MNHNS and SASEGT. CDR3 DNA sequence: TGTGCCAGCAGTGACCGGGGCATGGGCAATCAGCCCCAGCATTTT. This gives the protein CASSDRGMGNQPQHF.

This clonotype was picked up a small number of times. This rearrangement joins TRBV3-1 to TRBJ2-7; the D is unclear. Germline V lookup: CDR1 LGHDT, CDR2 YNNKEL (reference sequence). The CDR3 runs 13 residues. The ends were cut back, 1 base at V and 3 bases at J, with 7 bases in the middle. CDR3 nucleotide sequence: TGTGCCAGCAGCCAAGCAAGCGACTACGAGCAGTACTTC. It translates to CASSQASDYEQYF.

The CDR3 reads CASSLLVRTDRYEQYF. Here the CDR3 DNA reads TGTGCCAGCAGTTTACTGGTCAGGACAGATAGATACGAGCAGTACTTC. The J gene is TRBJ2-7, the V gene TRBV27; a possible D gene is TRBD1 (6 bases). V was pared by 2 bases and J by 4 bases, with 18 bases between. Germline-derived CDR1 and CDR2 are MNHEY and SMNVEV (reference sequence). This CDR3 has 16 residues.

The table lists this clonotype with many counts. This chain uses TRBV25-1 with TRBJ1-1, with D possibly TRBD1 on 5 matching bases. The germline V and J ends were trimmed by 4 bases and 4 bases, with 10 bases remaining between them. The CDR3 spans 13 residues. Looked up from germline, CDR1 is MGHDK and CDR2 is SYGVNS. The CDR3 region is CASSAGSGTEAFF. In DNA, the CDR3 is TGTGCCAGCAGTGCAGGGTCCGGCACTGAAGCTTTCTTT.

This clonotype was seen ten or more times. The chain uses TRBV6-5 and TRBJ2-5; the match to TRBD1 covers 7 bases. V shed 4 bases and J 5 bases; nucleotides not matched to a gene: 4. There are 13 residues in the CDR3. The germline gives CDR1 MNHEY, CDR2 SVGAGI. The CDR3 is CASSSQGLETQYF. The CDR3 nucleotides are TGTGCCAGCAGTTCACAGGGGCTGGAGACCCAGTACTTC.

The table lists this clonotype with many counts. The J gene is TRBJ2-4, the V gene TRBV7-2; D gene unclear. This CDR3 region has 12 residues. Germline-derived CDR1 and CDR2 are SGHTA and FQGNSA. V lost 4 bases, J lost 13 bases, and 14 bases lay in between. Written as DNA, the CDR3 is TGTGCCAGCAGCTCAAGACCAGGACCCCAGTACTTC. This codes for CASSSRPGPQYF. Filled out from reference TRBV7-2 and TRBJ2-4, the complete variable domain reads GAGVSQSPSNKVTEKGKDVELRCDPISGHTALYWYRQSLGQGLEFLIYFQGNSAPDKSGLPSDRFSAERTGGSVSTLTIQRTQQEDSAVYLCASSSRPGPQYFGAGTRLSVL.

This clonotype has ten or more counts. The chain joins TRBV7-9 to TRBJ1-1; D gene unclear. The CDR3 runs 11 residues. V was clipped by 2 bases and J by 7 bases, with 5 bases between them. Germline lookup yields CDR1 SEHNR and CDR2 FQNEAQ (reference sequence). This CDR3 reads CASSLRREAFF. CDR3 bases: TGTGCCAGCAGCTTACGACGTGAAGCTTTCTTT.

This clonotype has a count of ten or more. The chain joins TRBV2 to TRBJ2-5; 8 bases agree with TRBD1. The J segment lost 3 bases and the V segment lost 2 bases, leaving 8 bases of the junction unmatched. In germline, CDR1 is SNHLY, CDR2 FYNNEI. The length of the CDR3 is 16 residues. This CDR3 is CASSESTLQGEETQYF. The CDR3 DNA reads TGTGCCAGCAGTGAATCCACTCTACAGGGGGAAGAGACCCAGTACTTC.

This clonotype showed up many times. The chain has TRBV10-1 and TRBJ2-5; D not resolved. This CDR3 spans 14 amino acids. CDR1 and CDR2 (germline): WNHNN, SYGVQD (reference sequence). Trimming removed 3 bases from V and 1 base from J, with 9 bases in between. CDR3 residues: CASSEGQIQETQYF. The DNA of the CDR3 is TGCGCCAGCAGTGAAGGTCAAATCCAAGAGACCCAGTACTTC.

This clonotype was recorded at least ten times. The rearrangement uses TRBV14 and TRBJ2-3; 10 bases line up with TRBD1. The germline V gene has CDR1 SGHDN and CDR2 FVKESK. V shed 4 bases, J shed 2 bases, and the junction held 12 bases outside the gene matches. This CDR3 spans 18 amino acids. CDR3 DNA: TGTGCCAGCAGCCGGGGACAGGGGCCCAACGTACACACAGATACGCAGTATTTT. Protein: CASSRGQGPNVHTDTQYF.

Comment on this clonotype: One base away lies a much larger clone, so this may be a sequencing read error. The CDR3 here is CASSVRVGQPQHF. The CDR3 region has the DNA TGTGCCAGCAGTGTAAGGGTCGGACAGCCCCAGCATTTT. The genes are TRBV6-2 or TRBV6-3 and TRBJ1-5; no firm D call. There are 13 residues in the CDR3. Germline V gene sequence: CDR1 MNHEY, CDR2 SVGEGT. V was pared by 5 bases and J by 7 bases, with 12 bases between.

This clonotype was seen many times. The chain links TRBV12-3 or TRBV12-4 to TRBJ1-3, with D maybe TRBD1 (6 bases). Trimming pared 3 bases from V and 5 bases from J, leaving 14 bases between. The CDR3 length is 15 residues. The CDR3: CASSFSPGHRNTIYF. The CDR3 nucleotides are TGTGCCAGCAGTTTTTCCCCGGGACACAGAAACACCATATATTTT.

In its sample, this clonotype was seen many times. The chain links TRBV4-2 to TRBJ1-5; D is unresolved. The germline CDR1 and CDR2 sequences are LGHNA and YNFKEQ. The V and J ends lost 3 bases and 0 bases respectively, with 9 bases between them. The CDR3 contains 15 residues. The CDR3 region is CASSHTESSNQPQHF. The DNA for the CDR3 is TGTGCCAGCAGCCATACAGAGTCTAGCAATCAGCCCCAGCATTTT.

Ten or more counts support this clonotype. The CDR3 DNA reads TGCGCCAGCAGCCCAAATGTGGCAGGGCCGAACACTGAAGCTTTCTTT. Translating gives CASSPNVAGPNTEAFF. V and J are TRBV4-1 and TRBJ1-1; D may be TRBD1 (5 bases). Per germline, CDR1 MGHRA and CDR2 YSYEKL. The V and J ends lost 4 bases and 1 base respectively, with 16 bases between them. The CDR3 length is 16 residues.

CDR3 DNA sequence: TGTGCCAGCAGCGATGGAGGGTCAGGCTTTGGTTACGACAATGAAAAACTGTTTTTT. This codes for CASSDGGSGFGYDNEKLFF. V and J are TRBV9 and TRBJ1-4; no reliable D call. The CDR3 is 19 residues long. Trimming pared 3 bases from V and 5 bases from J, leaving 26 bases between. The germline V gene encodes CDR1 SGDLS and CDR2 YYNGEE.

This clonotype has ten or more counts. CDR3 sequence (DNA): TGTGCCAGCAGCTTAGAACTAGCGGGAGCAGATACGCAGTATTTT. Its protein is CASSLELAGADTQYF. The chain employs TRBV7-9 and TRBJ2-3; 11 bases fit TRBD2. This CDR3 spans 15 amino acids. The J segment lost 4 bases and the V segment lost 1 base, leaving 1 base of the junction unmatched. The germline V gene has CDR1 SEHNR and CDR2 FQNEAQ (reference sequence).

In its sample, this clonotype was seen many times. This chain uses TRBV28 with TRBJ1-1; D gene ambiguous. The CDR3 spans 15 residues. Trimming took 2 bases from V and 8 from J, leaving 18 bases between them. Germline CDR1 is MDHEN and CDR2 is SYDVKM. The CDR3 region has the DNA TGTGCCAGCAGTTTAAGTAAGGCCAACATAGGAGAAGCTTTCTTT. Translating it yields CASSLSKANIGEAFF.

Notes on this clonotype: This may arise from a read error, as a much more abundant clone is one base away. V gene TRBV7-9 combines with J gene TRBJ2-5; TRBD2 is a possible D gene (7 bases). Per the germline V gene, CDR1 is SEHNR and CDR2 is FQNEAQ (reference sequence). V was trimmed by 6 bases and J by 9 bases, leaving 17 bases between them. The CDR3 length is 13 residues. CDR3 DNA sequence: TGTGCCAGCAGGGGGGGGGGCTTTGAGGCCCAGTACTTC. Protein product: CASRGGGFEAQYF.

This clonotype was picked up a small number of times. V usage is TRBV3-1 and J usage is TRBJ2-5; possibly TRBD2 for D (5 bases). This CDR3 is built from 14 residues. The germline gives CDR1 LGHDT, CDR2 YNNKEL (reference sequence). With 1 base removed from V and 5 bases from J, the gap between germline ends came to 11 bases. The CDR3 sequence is CASSQGSRRETQYF. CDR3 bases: TGTGCCAGCAGCCAAGGGTCAAGGAGGGAGACCCAGTACTTC.

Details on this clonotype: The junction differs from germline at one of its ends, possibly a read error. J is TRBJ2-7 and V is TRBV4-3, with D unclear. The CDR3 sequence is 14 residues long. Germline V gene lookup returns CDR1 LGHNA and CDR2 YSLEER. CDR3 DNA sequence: TGCGCCAGCGGCCAAGGCCTAGGGACCTACGAGCAGTACTTC. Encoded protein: CASGQGLGTYEQYF.

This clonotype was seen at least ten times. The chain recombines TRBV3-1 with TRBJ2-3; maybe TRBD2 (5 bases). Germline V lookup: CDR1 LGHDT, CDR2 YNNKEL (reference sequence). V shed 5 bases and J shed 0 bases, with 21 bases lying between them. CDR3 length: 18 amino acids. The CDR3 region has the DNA TGTGCCAGCAGCTCCCAAGCGGACTTTCAGCTTAGCACAGATACGCAGTATTTT. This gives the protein CASSSQADFQLSTDTQYF.

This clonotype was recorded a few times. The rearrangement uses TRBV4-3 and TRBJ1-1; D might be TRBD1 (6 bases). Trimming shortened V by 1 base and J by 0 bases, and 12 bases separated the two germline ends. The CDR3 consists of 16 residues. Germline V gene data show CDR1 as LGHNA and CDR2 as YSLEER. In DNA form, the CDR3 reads TGCGCCAGCAGCCAAGTGCTGGACAGCCTGAACACTGAAGCTTTCTTT. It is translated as CASSQVLDSLNTEAFF.

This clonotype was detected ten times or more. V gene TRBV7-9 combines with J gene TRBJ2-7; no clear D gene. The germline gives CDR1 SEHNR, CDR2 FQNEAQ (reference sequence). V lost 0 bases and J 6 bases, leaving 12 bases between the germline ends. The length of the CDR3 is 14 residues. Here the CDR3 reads CASSLAGIPSEQYF. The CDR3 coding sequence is TGTGCCAGCAGCTTAGCAGGGATACCCTCCGAGCAGTACTTC.

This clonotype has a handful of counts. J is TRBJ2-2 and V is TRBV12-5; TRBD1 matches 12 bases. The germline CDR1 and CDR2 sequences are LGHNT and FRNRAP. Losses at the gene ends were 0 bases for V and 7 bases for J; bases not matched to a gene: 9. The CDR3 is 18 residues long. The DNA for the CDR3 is TGTGCTAGTGGTTTGGTCGCCGTGGGACAGGGGGCCCACGGGGAGCTGTTTTTT. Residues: CASGLVAVGQGAHGELFF.

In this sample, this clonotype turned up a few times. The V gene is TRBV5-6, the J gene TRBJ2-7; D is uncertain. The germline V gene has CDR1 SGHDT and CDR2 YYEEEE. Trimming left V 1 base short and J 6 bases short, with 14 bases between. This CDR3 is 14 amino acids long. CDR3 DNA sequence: TGTGCCAGCAGCTTGAGTCGAGTAGTGGGCGAGCAGTACTTC. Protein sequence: CASSLSRVVGEQYF.

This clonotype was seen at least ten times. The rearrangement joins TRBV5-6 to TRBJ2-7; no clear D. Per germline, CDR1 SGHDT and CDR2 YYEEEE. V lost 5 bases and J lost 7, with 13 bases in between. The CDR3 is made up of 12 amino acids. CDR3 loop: CASSIPAREQYF. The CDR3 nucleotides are TGTGCCAGCAGTATCCCTGCGAGGGAGCAGTACTTC. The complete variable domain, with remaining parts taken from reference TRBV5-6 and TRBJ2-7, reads DAGVTQSPTHLIKTRGQQVTLRCSPKSGHDTVSWYQQALGQGPQFIFQYYEEEERQRGNFPDRFSGHQFPNYSSELNVNALLLGDSALYLCASSIPAREQYFGPGTRLTVT.

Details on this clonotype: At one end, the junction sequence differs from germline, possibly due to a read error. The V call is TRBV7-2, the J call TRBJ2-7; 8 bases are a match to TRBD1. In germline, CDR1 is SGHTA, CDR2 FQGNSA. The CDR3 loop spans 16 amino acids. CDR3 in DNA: TGTGCCAGCAGCCCGAGCTCGGACAGGGTAGCATCCGAGCAGTACTTT. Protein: CASSPSSDRVASEQYF.

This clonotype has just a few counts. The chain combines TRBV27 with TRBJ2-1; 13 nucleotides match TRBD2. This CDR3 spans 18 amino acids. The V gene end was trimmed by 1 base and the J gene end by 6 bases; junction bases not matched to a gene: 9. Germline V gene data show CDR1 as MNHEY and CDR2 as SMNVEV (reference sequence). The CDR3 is CASSLLGTSGTPGNEQFF. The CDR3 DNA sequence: TGTGCCAGCAGTTTATTAGGGACTAGCGGGACCCCGGGCAATGAGCAGTTCTTC.

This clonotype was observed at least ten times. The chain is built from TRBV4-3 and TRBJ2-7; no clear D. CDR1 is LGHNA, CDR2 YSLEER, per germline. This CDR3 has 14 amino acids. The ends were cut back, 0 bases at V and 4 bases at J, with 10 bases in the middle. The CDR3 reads CASSQDIGQYEQYF. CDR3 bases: TGCGCCAGCAGCCAAGATATAGGGCAGTACGAGCAGTACTTC.